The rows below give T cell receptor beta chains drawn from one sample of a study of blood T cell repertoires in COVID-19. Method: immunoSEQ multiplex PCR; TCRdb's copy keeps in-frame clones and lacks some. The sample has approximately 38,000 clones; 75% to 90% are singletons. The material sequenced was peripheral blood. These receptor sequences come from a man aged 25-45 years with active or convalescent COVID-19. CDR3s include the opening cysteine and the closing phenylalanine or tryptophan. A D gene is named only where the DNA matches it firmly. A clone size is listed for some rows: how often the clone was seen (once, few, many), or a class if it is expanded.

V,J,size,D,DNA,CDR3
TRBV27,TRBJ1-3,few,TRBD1,TGTGCCAGCAGTAAAACCGGGACAGGGGTTTCTGGAAACACCATATATTTT,CASSKTGTGVSGNTIYF
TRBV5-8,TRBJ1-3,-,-,TGTGCCAGCAGGACAGTTTCTGGAAACACCATATATTTT,CASRTVSGNTIYF
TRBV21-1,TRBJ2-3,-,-,TGTGCCAGCAGCAAAGTTGCGGGAGTCTGGGCAGATACGCAGTATTTT,CASSKVAGVWADTQYF
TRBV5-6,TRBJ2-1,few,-,TGTGCCAGCAGCGCAATGGACTATGAGCAGTTCTTC,CASSAMDYEQFF
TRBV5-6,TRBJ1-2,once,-,TGTGCCAGCAGCTTGGCGGGACTGAGGGGCTACACCTTC,CASSLAGLRGYTF
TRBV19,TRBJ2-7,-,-,TGTGCCAGTAGTACCGGACTTCGCTACGAGCAGTACTTC,CASSTGLRYEQYF
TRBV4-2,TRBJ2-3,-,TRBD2,TGTGCCAGCAGCCAAGTCGGGGGGATCACAGATACGCAGTATTTT,CASSQVGGITDTQYF
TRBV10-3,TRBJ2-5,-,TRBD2,TGTGCCATCAGTGATGCGACTAGCGGGGAACAAGAGACCCAGTACTTC,CAISDATSGEQETQYF
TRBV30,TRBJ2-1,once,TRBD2,TGTGCCTGGAGTGTCTATAGCGGGAATCTCAATGAGCAGTTCTTC,CAWSVYSGNLNEQFF
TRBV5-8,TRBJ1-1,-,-,TGTGCCAGCAGCTTGGCGGCGGGACCGAGGACTGAAGCTTTCTTT,CASSLAAGPRTEAFF
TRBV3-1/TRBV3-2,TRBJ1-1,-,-,TGTGCCAGCAGCCAGAAGGTACACAGCACTGAAGCTTTCTTT,CASSQKVHSTEAFF
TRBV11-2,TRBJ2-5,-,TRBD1,TGTGCCAGCAGCATCGGGACAGGGCAAGAGACCCAGTACTTC,CASSIGTGQETQYF
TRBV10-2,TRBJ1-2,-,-,TGCGCCAGCACCACAAATTCTAGGAATGGGGGCTACACCTTC,CASTTNSRNGGYTF
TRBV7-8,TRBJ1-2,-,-,TGTGCCAGCAGCTTAGAGCAGGGTCTCGGCTACACCTTC,CASSLEQGLGYTF
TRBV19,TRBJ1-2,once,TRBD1,TGTGCCAGTAGTACCACGGTACAGGGGATCAAGTACTATGGCTACACCTTC,CASSTTVQGIKYYGYTF
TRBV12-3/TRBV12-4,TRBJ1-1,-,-,TGTGCCAGCAGTTTGAGAGGGCACACTGAAGCTTTCTTT,CASSLRGHTEAFF
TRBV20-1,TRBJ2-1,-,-,TGCAGTGCTAGTACTTCTAACAATGAGCAGTTCTTC,CSASTSNNEQFF
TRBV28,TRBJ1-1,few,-,TGTGCCAGCAGTAACGGGGGGAGAAGGACTGAAGCTTTCTTT,CASSNGGRRTEAFF
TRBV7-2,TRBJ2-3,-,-,TGTGCCAGCAGCTTAGTGGGCCCAACGGGGAACCCCACAGATACGCAGTATTTT,CASSLVGPTGNPTDTQYF
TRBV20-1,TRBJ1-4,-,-,TGCAGTGCTAGTACTACAGGGAGAGGTGAAAAACTGTTTTTT,CSASTTGRGEKLFF
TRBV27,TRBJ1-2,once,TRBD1,TGTGCCAGCAGTTCCAGGGGGCTTGGCTACACCTTC,CASSSRGLGYTF
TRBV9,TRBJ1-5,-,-,TGTGCCAGCAGCGTAGGCGGTGGACTCAATCAGCCCCAGCATTTT,CASSVGGGLNQPQHF
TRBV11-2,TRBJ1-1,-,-,TGTGCCAGCAGCTTAGCTGGGCCCCTTTACAGGGACGAAGCTTTCTTT,CASSLAGPLYRDEAFF
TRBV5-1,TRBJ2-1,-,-,TGCGCCAGCAGCTTGGGCGCAGGTGCCTACAATGAGCAGTTCTTC,CASSLGAGAYNEQFF
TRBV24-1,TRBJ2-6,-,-,TGTGCCACCGGAGCACGTCTAGGGGCTGGGGCCAACGTCCTGACTTTC,CATGARLGAGANVLTF
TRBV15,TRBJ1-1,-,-,TGTGCCACCAGCAGAGCTTTTCTACCGGTCCCGAACACTGAAGCTTTCTTT,CATSRAFLPVPNTEAFF
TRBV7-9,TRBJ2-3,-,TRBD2,TGTGCCAGCAACCAGTGGGCTAGCGGTTACACAGATACGCAGTATTTT,CASNQWASGYTDTQYF
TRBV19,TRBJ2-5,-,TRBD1,TGTGCCAGTAGTCAGGACAGGGGGATACAAGAGACCCAGTACTTC,CASSQDRGIQETQYF
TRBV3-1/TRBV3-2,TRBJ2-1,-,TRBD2,TGTGCCAGCAGCCAAGATGAAGCGGCTAGCGGGAGGGCCCTCCGGTTCTTC,CASSQDEAASGRALRFF
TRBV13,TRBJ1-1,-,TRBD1,TGTGCCAGCAGCCAAAAGGGGACAGGGGCTTTCACTGAAGCTTTCTTT,CASSQKGTGAFTEAFF
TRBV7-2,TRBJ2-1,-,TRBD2,TGTGCCAGCAGCTTAGTTTTTGCTAGCGGGACCCTCTACAATGAGCAGTTCTTC,CASSLVFASGTLYNEQFF
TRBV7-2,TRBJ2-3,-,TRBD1,TGTGCCAGCATTCAGGACAGGGGAACAGATACGCAGTATTTT,CASIQDRGTDTQYF
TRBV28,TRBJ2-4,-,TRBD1,TGTGCCAGCAGTTTCCGGGGACAGATAGCCAAAAACATTCAGTACTTC,CASSFRGQIAKNIQYF
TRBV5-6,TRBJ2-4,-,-,TGTGCCAGCAGCTTGGGGCCCCAGGTACTCAAAAACATTCAGTACTTC,CASSLGPQVLKNIQYF
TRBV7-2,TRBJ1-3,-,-,TGTGCCAGCAGCTTAGACTACTCTGGAAACACCATATATTTT,CASSLDYSGNTIYF
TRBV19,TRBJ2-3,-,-,TGTGCCACCAGTGGCGGGTCAGATACGCAGTATTTT,CATSGGSDTQYF
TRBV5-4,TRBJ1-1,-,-,TGTGCCAGCAGCTTGGCCCTCACCAGGGGGAACACTGAAGCTTTCTTT,CASSLALTRGNTEAFF
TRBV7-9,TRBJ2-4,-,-,TGTGCCAGCAGCTTAGATGAACAGAAAAACATTCAGTACTTC,CASSLDEQKNIQYF
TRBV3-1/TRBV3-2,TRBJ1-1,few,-,TGTGCCAGCAGCCAGGCGACCCCACAGTATGAAGCTTTCTTT,CASSQATPQYEAFF
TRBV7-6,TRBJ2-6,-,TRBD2,TGTGCCAGCAGCCCCCAGGGACTAGCGGACAGCTCTGGGGCCAACGTCCTGACTTTC,CASSPQGLADSSGANVLTF